This T cell receptor (beta chain) was retrieved from a study of cytomegalovirus exposure and HLA in healthy donors. In this sample, this clone turned up once. Its antigen is not known. Germline-derived CDR1 and CDR2 are SGHNT and YYREEE (reference sequence). J was trimmed by 7 bases and V by 5 bases; bases with no gene match: 6. The CDR3 extends over 15 amino acids. Study-wide results and caveats: Trimming of TCR beta V- and J-genes showed a link, identified in a later analysis, to a missense DCLRE1C variant. With high specificity and sensitivity, the classifier reportedly diagnosed cytomegalovirus status. In a later analysis, at a false discovery rate of 0.05, approximately 16,000 TCR beta sequences were associated with HLA alleles. Sequencing depth across donors, presence/absence analyses assumed, was roughly uniform.

A multiplex PCR was run with 60 Vbeta primers and 13 Jbeta primers. TCRdb keeps only in-frame clones here, not all; method: immunoSEQ multiplex PCR. The profile shows around 120,000 clones, roughly 79% of them singletons. Sequencing was performed on PBMCs. This receptor was obtained from a young woman in good health and CMV-seronegative. This chain links TRBV5-4 with TRBJ2-2; 12 bases agree with TRBD2. CDR3 loop: CASRVGLAGNGELFF. The CDR3, as DNA: TGTGCCAGCAGGGTGGGACTAGCGGGTAACGGGGAGCTGTTTTTT.